This note documents a single T cell receptor beta chain sequence. This record belongs to a study of shared clonotypes between healthy human individuals. This CDR3 contains 14 residues. Trimming stripped 2 bases from V and 1 base from J, with 10 bases between. Per germline, CDR1 SGHRS and CDR2 YFSETQ. Selected positively for CCR7 and CD45RO-negative, naive CD8 cells excluded terminally differentiated effector memory CD45RA+ cells. Assay used: immunoSEQ multiplex PCR; TCRdb lists only in-frame clones, some missing. Of about 2.1 million clones in the sample, just over 90% were seen once. The chain uses TRBV5-1 and TRBJ2-7; D is uncertain. Sequences were obtained from naive CD8+ T cells from PBMCs. The TCR sequence derives from a man between 18 and 29 years old in good health. Some clones in this sample may be carry-over from other donors' samples. The CDR3 spells CASSFGLLSYEQYF. In DNA form, the CDR3 reads TGCGCCAGCAGCTTTGGGCTTTTGTCCTACGAGCAGTACTTC.